This T cell receptor beta chain was sequenced for a study of OX40 agonist ivuxolimab in advanced cancers. About the study: In this cohort, patients received ivuxolimab, an agonistic anti-OX40 (CD134) antibody. Antecedent anti-PD-1, anti-PD-L1 or anti-CTLA-4 therapy was permissible, with around 40% having received some. Findings of the study overall: Expanded peripheral T cells had an undetermined antigen specificity.

The data were produced by immunoSEQ multiplex PCR, yet TCRdb's version contains in-frame clones alone and is incomplete. The sample lists over 60,000 clones, more than 80% occurring once. Any history of autoimmune disease or systemic immunosuppression disqualified patients. This clone was seen more than once but under ten times. The target antigen is unknown. The germline CDR1 and CDR2 sequences are MGHRA and YSYEKL. This CDR3 is built from 16 residues. V lost 2 bases to trimming and J lost 0 bases, with 13 bases between them. V and J are TRBV4-1 and TRBJ1-2, with D possibly TRBD1 on 6 matching bases. The source of this sequence is an adult with an advanced solid tumor such as melanoma, head and neck, liver or kidney cancer. Specimen: CD4+ or CD8+ T cells sorted from blood, collected in a trial of the OX40 agonist ivuxolimab. CDR3 sequence: CASSQRGGPTNYGYTF. The CDR3 region has the DNA TGCGCCAGCAGCCAAAGGGGGGGACCAACTAACTATGGCTACACCTTC.